This T cell receptor (beta chain) was documented in a study of control samples from healthy donors and cancer patients. With 8 bases removed from V and 1 base from J, the gap between germline ends came to 11 bases. Per germline, CDR1 GTSNPN and CDR2 SVGIG (reference sequence). CDR3 size: 12 residues. This clone was seen more than once but under ten times. Generated by immunoSEQ multiplex PCR, the TCRdb table keeps only in-frame clones and is missing some. Of 100,000 to 150,000 clones listed, about 88% are singletons. The J gene is TRBJ1-1, the V gene TRBV30; tentatively, D is TRBD1 (6 bases). Input material: blood. The TCR was taken from a man younger than 35 in good health. In nucleotides, the CDR3 is TGTGCCAGAGGACAGACGAACACTGAAGCTTTCTTT. Its protein is CARGQTNTEAFF.